The entry below gives a single TCR beta chain sequence along with its context. Its antigen is unknown. No base qualities exist here, and no much larger clone lies one base off it. This sample is part of a study of cytomegalovirus exposure and HLA in healthy donors (dated by TCRdb to the late 2010s). Regarding the study in general: In an earlier analysis of under 600 of the donors, 250 to 300 Gb of sequence data and some 120 million unique TCR beta sequences from roughly 180 million T cells were reported. A later analysis re-analyzed previously published TCR beta repertoires from 500 to 700 donors and added high-resolution HLA genotyping to study TCR occurrence patterns. Donor age, sex, ethnicity and CMV serostatus were compiled together with the repertoire data. The aim of the study was to test whether cataloging public T cell receptors could identify signatures of past pathogen exposure. Using immunosequencing, the study profiled T cell repertoires from 666 subjects and related those repertoires to cytomegalovirus serostatus. On average, about 240,000 unique TCR beta nucleotide sequences were sequenced per donor among several hundred genotyped donors of the cohort, with roughly 18% of those sequences being non-productive. In addition to the first cohort of approximately 650 subjects, a separate validation cohort of 120 different subjects was used. Five DR-DQ haplotypes were handled as single units for association and clustering, since linkage in the cohort was strong. About 300 gigabases of sequencing data and 70 million to 100 million unique TCR sequences made up an early release that covered 640 HLA-typed donors. A later genetic analysis used genome-wide SNP genotypes for 398 of the 666 donors, treating that subset as a discovery cohort. An earlier analysis of around 580 of the donors used high-throughput TCR beta sequencing to judge whether each TCR beta V gene segment behaved as functional or pseudogenic. Rather than using new phenotypic data, the later analysis identified candidate immune exposures from TCR beta sequences and from how often those sequences occurred across donors. HLA typing covered class I and class II loci at four-digit resolution. The number of donors typed differed by locus, with about 629-630 for A, B, C, DRB1 and DQB1, approximately 500 for DQA1, 600 to 610 for DPA1, and around 450 for DPB1. Every discovery cohort repertoire had been produced on one sequencing platform. To predict cytomegalovirus infection status, the study combined high-throughput TCR immunosequencing, statistical association of individual TCRs with disease status, and machine learning. The genetic ancestry cluster associated with self-reported Caucasian donors included approximately 85% of the 350 to 500 genotyped donors.

In total, 666 healthy bone marrow donors made up the cohort. All cohort members were sampled while nominally healthy, although unrecorded immune exposures were likely present. The donor was CMV seropositive and was included in the group of 290 or so seropositive cohort members. A peripheral blood sample was provided by each donor, and peripheral blood mononuclear cells were used for TCR beta sequencing. The Qiagen DNeasy Blood Extraction Kit was used to extract genomic DNA from the blood cell samples. The paper's findings and limits, for the study overall: HLA typing was unavailable for some donors at each locus, so association tests used only the typed subset. Cytomegalovirus status was reported to be diagnosed by the classifier with high specificity and sensitivity in both the original and validation cohorts. Some IMGT-functional V segments, including TRBV6-2 and TRBV6-3, could not be distinguished by the 87-base-pair reads and were therefore excluded. A cluster of highly shared sequence variants was judged likely to represent a technical artifact of the sequencing pipeline. In a later analysis, TCR association rates were found to vary across HLA loci, with the most associated TCRs seen for DRB1 alleles and the fewest for HLA-C alleles. The earlier analysis of around 600 of the donors excluded some 15 rarely observed V segments, including chromosome 9 orphons, because counts were too low. A later analysis found that HLA-associated TCR beta chains were more clonally expanded and had lower generation probabilities than equally common non-associated chains. Most CMV-associated TCR beta chains appeared to be HLA-restricted in a later analysis, and the HLA associations seemed to be driven largely by CMV exposure. The presence/absence analyses assumed that sequencing depth was roughly uniform across donors, and that assumption may not be true. An association between a missense DCLRE1C variant and V-gene and J-gene trimming of TCR beta chains was found in a later genetic analysis and replicated in an independent cohort. The cohort was sequenced for TCR beta chains only, and without alpha or paired-chain data the features that could be detected were limited. A total of around 150 TCR beta chains were listed by the study as associated with cytomegalovirus. Most TCR sequences were seen in very few donors, while some public TCRs were found in many individuals. A later analysis reported that several top co-occurrence clusters appeared linked to parvovirus B19, influenza, CMV and Epstein-Barr virus. In a later genetic analysis, fewer N-insertions in productive TCRs were reported among donors in an Asian-associated ancestry cluster than the roughly 700-donor mean. An earlier analysis of approximately 540 of the donors showed that most TCR beta V segments appeared in productive rearrangements either about 87% or about 30% of the time, which broadly matched IMGT annotations. A few of the identified cytomegalovirus-associated TCR beta chains were confirmed in vitro to be specific for cytomegalovirus antigens. At a false discovery rate of 0.05, a later analysis linked 16,951 TCR beta sequences to specific HLA alleles. Assigning TCR associations to individual alleles was difficult when HLA alleles, especially DR and DQ, strongly co-occurred. According to the authors, the approach could potentially be generalized to other disease states and immunological phenotypes. CMV serostatus was the only immune exposure information available for the cohort. Linkage disequilibrium might explain the correlated functional status among segregating V segments, but an unknown experimental factor could not be excluded. A further reported finding was that TCR beta sequences accurately predicted the HLA-A and HLA-B alleles for most subjects in the first cohort.

The junction carries 16 bases between V and J, which are trimmed by 4 bases and 1 base respectively. Including cysteine and phenylalanine, the CDR3 has 17 amino acids. CDR3 DNA is the only sequence kept; it has 51 bases, read in frame from the first base. According to the germline V gene, CDR1 reads MGHRA and CDR2 reads YSYEKL. Library method: the immunoSEQ multiplex PCR assay. A mixture of 60 forward primers for TCR Vbeta segments and 13 reverse primers for TCR Jbeta segments was used in the multiplex PCR. Amplification of the CDR3 region of rearranged TCR beta genes was performed with a multiplex PCR assay on genomic DNA. The amplified TCR beta libraries were sequenced on the Illumina HiSeq System as 87-base-pair reads. The original pipeline was this. Across the 500 to 750 repertoires, a later analysis counted 78 million or so unique TCR beta chains, some 11 million of which were shared by at least two donors. A nearest-neighbor algorithm error-corrected the raw reads and collapsed the reads into unique sequences, merging closely related sequences to remove PCR and sequencing errors. CDR3 sequences were aligned to IMGT reference sequences to assign V, D and J gene segments. Each retained sequence needed at least a six-nucleotide match to both a V gene segment and a J gene segment. Rearrangements were classified as productive when the CDR3 lacked stop codons and remained in frame with V and J, and all other rearrangements were classified as non-productive. CDR3 was defined according to IMGT convention as the region running from the second conserved V-encoded cysteine to the conserved J-encoded phenylalanine. The earlier analysis of 587 of the donors excluded sequences that lacked an unambiguous match to a single V gene segment. In an earlier analysis of several hundred of the donors, V segments were called functional above 56.7% productive rearrangements and were called segregating when the between-donor standard deviation exceeded 5%. A statistical classification framework was built to diagnose cytomegalovirus status from the catalog of TCR beta chain sequences. V and J gene assignment, in a later analysis, came from comparing TCR nucleotide sequences with IMGT/GENE-DB human TR gene sequences. A later analysis assigned CDR3 sequences and most-parsimonious VDJ recombination scenarios with the TCRdist pipeline. In a later analysis, each TCR beta chain was defined by its CDR3 amino acid sequence together with its V-gene family, and reads lacking a unique V-gene family were excluded. In a later analysis, approximately 640 highly shared, low-generation-probability nucleotide sequences were removed to address suspected cross-contamination and a sequencing artifact. A later analysis calculated a clonal expansion index for each public chain from normalized within-repertoire ranks of inferred template counts. In a later analysis, generation probabilities were computed using a VDJ recombination model fitted to out-of-frame rearrangements, and the results were checked against IGoR. A later analysis scored TCR-TCR, TCR-HLA and TCR-CMV co-occurrence with hypergeometric tests, applying a repertoire-size bias correction to TCR pairs. In a later analysis, false discovery rates were estimated by permuting HLA or CMV assignments 20 times. In a later analysis, co-occurring TCRs were grouped using DBSCAN, and TCRdist sequence similarity was added for clustering within HLA-allele-positive subsets. Co-occurrence clustering excluded repertoires with fewer than 30,000 or more than 120,000 public chains, plus five with anomalous nucleotide sharing. TCRdb provides this immuneACCESS table in a form limited to in-frame rearrangements. Some clones are lacking; in checked studies, under half of them reflect an unresolved V gene, and why the rest are absent is not known. From that table come the V and J calls and clone size; the DNA was used to work out D and trimming. In this sample the table shows more than 65,000 clones, around 74% of which occur a single time. Of the sample, under 7.5% is held by the ten largest clones.

The material sequenced was PBMCs. The rearrangement joined TRBV4-1 to TRBJ2-2; a weak D assignment points to TRBD2 (5 bases agree). This TCR was recovered from a woman between 50 and 59 years old in good health and CMV-seropositive. CDR3 loop: CASSRHTGLQNTGELFF. The DNA sequence reads TGCGCCAGCAGCCGACACACCGGACTCCAGAACACCGGGGAGCTGTTTTTT.